This passage covers 7 T cell receptor beta chains from one sample sequenced in a study of cytomegalovirus exposure and HLA in healthy donors (dated by TCRdb to about 2017). The receptor library was made with the immunoSEQ multiplex PCR assay. A mixture of 60 forward primers for TCR Vbeta segments and 13 reverse primers for TCR Jbeta segments was used in the multiplex PCR. Held by TCRdb, this immuneACCESS table contains in-frame sequences only and omits some clones. Under half of the omission traces to an unresolved V gene where checked; the cause of the rest is unknown. The sample has some 110,000 clones on record, about four fifths of them singletons. The ten largest clones represent 1.5% to 2% of the sample. Sequencing input: PBMCs. These receptors originate from a woman in her late teens or twenties in good health and CMV-seronegative.

The chain uses TRBV10-3 and TRBJ1-1; no definite D call. V shed 4 bases and J shed 1 base, with 7 bases lying between them. The CDR3 totals 13 residues. The germline V gene encodes CDR1 ENHRY and CDR2 SYGVKD. CDR3 region: CAISGASNTEAFF. The CDR3 nucleotides read TGTGCCATCAGTGGGGCGTCGAACACTGAAGCTTTCTTT.

Concerning this clone: Given the absence of the conserved phenylalanine or tryptophan at the CDR3 end, a read error is likely. The chain recombines TRBV30 with TRBJ1-2; D unclear. CDR1 is GTSNPN, CDR2 SVGIG, per germline (reference sequence). The CDR3 is made up of 13 amino acids. V shed 1 base and J shed 9 bases, with 15 bases lying between them. The CDR3 here is CAWSGSFTDSYTV. The CDR3 coding sequence is TGTGCCTGGAGTGGCTCTTTCACGGATAGCTACACCGTC.

CDR3: CASRLGEVTYEQYF. The CDR3 coding sequence is TGTGCCAGCAGATTAGGAGAGGTTACCTACGAGCAGTACTTC. V gene TRBV28 combines with J gene TRBJ2-7; no clear D gene. The CDR3 totals 14 residues. V was shortened by 6 bases and J by 2 bases, with 14 bases between the two germline ends. Germline V gene data show CDR1 as MDHEN and CDR2 as SYDVKM.

This clone was observed a single time. The chain links TRBV2 to TRBJ1-3; D gene uncertain. Germline V gene sequence: CDR1 SNHLY, CDR2 FYNNEI. The CDR3 extends over 15 amino acids. Between the trimmed V and J ends, which lost 8 bases and 0 bases, there was a span of 14 bases. The CDR3, as DNA: TGTGCCAGCCTATCGACACCAGACTCTGGAAACACCATATATTTT. It codes for CASLSTPDSGNTIYF.

V is TRBV5-8 and J is TRBJ1-1, with 9 bases aligning to TRBD1. This CDR3 region has 16 residues. CDR1 SGHTS and CDR2 YDEGEE come from the germline V gene. With V trimmed by 0 bases and J by 6 bases, 9 bases remained unmatched. The CDR3 sequence: CASSLAWGQGGPEAFF. CDR3 coding DNA: TGTGCCAGCAGCTTGGCGTGGGGACAGGGAGGACCTGAAGCTTTCTTT.

This clone was detected a few times. The chain employs TRBV5-1 and TRBJ2-5; 9 bases fit TRBD2. Germline loops: CDR1 SGHRS, CDR2 YFSETQ. The J segment lost 5 bases and the V segment lost 0 bases, leaving 11 bases of the junction unmatched. The CDR3 extends over 17 amino acids. The CDR3 sequence is CASSLETLAGAGETQYF. The CDR3 DNA is TGCGCCAGCAGCTTGGAGACCTTAGCGGGGGCCGGGGAGACCCAGTACTTC.

The chain links TRBV27 to TRBJ2-1, with 8 nucleotides matching TRBD2. Looked up from germline, CDR1 is MNHEY and CDR2 is SMNVEV (reference sequence). This CDR3 comprises 15 residues. J gave up 4 bases and V 7 bases, and 9 bases lay outside the gene matches. CDR3 sequence reads: CASTRAAGEYNEQFF. CDR3 in DNA: TGTGCCAGCACCAGGGCAGCGGGGGAGTACAATGAGCAGTTCTTC.